This T cell receptor beta chain derives from a study of CD8+ T cells in alopecia areata. The V end lost 3 bases, the J end lost 9 bases, and 14 bases lay between the germline ends. The CDR3 is made up of 12 amino acids. Germline CDR1 is GTSNPN and CDR2 is SVGIG (reference sequence). Treatment defined: oral pan-JAK inhibitor, 5-10 mg twice daily. Sequencing used cDNA as its template, made by extracting RNA and reverse transcribing it. The table came from immunoSEQ multiplex PCR; TCRdb's copy has only in-frame clones and leaves some out. The top ten clones hold approximately 3.1% of a sample with 110,000 or so clones, 55% to 60% of them seen once.

The clonotype comes from a human donor with alopecia areata. V gene TRBV30 combines with J gene TRBJ2-5, with D tentatively TRBD1 (6 bases). Source: CD4+ T cells sorted from blood, taken at week 24, from a patient treated with tofacitinib. DNA of the CDR3: TGTGCCTGGAGGACAGACTCAGGGGCCCAGTACTTC. The encoded protein is CAWRTDSGAQYF.